The 28 T cell receptor beta chains listed next were all sequenced from one sample in a study of T-cell memory formation after mild COVID-19. TCRdb used MiXCR to reprocess the 5' RACE reads, holding one entry per CDR3 protein. This sample has 200,000 to 250,000 distinct CDR3 sequences, with around 9.1% found just once. Specimen: PBMCs or a T cell subset sorted from them (not recorded which). The origin of the receptors is a man younger than 30 who had mild COVID-19 (a few samples of this study predate the infection). Cell type and time point are not known.

Ten or more counts support this clonotype. The chain has TRBV19 and TRBJ2-5, with TRBD1 as a possible D gene (6 bases). Trimming removed 10 bases at V and 6 bases at J, with 21 bases between. The CDR3 loop spans 14 amino acids. The germline V gene has CDR1 LNHDA and CDR2 SQIVND (reference sequence). The CDR3 DNA reads as TGTGCCAACTGGGGAAAACAGGGTAGGAAGACCCAGTACTTC. This gives the protein CANWGKQGRKTQYF.

This clonotype has more than one count but fewer than ten. V and J are TRBV12-3 or TRBV12-4 and TRBJ2-7, with 7 bases matching TRBD1. The junction had 6 bases not matched to a gene; V was cut back by 1 base and J by 3 bases. The CDR3 has 15 residues. For the CDR3, the DNA is TGTGCCAGCAGTTTAGACACGGGACAGAACTACGAGCAGTACTTC. Amino acid sequence: CASSLDTGQNYEQYF.

This clonotype was detected a few times. The V gene is TRBV24-1, the J gene TRBJ2-1; 8 nucleotides match TRBD1. CDR3 length: 16 residues. Germline V CDR1 and CDR2: KGHDR, SFDVKD. After removal of 1 base from V and 7 bases from J, the junction contained 8 bases not matched to a gene. The CDR3 here is CATSDFRRGQENEQFF. CDR3 bases: TGTGCCACCAGTGATTTCCGCAGGGGGCAGGAGAATGAGCAGTTCTTC.

The chain links TRBV3-1 to TRBJ1-5; D is unresolved. The CDR3 runs 14 residues. Trimming removed 1 base from V and 4 bases from J, with 8 bases in between. Germline assignment: CDR1 LGHDT and CDR2 YNNKEL (reference sequence). CDR3 in DNA: TGTGCCAGCAGCCAAGTTGCGGGTAATCAGCCCCAGCATTTT. It is translated as CASSQVAGNQPQHF.

J is TRBJ2-3 and V is TRBV6-2 or TRBV6-3; D is uncertain. V shed 1 base and J shed 2 bases, with 10 bases lying between them. The CDR3 length is 15 residues. Germline V CDR1 and CDR2: MNHEY, SVGEGT. This CDR3 is CASSYWAGDTDTQYF. CDR3 in DNA: TGTGCCAGCAGTTACTGGGCAGGAGACACAGATACGCAGTATTTT.

The table lists this clonotype with a few counts. The chain links TRBV6-2 or TRBV6-3 to TRBJ2-2, with D perhaps matching TRBD2 (7 bases). The V gene lost 5 bases and the J gene lost 2 bases, with 24 bases spanning the gap. The germline V gene has CDR1 MNHEY and CDR2 SVGEGT. This CDR3 has 19 residues. CDR3 loop: CASSLAPLGGGTNTGELFF. In nucleotides, the CDR3 is TGTGCCAGCAGTCTCGCCCCTTTAGGGGGGGGGACAAACACCGGGGAGCTGTTTTTT.

This rearrangement joins TRBV5-1 to TRBJ2-5; no clear D. The germline V gene has CDR1 SGHRS and CDR2 YFSETQ. Trimming removed 0 bases from V and 1 base from J, with 10 bases in between. The CDR3 length is 15 residues. Written as DNA, the CDR3 is TGCGCCAGCAGCTTGGGTAGGGAACCCCAAGAGACCCAGTACTTC. Its protein is CASSLGREPQETQYF.

This clonotype was recorded at least ten times. The CDR3 coding sequence is TGTGCCAGCAGTTACTCGAGCTCAGGGGGTAGCAACACTGAAGCTTTCTTT. It specifies CASSYSSSGGSNTEAFF. The rearrangement joins TRBV6-6 to TRBJ1-1; 7 bases are a match to TRBD1. The germline CDR1 and CDR2 sequences are MNHNY and SVGAGI (reference sequence). V lost 0 bases, J lost 2 bases, and 9 bases stayed unmatched. The CDR3 extends over 17 amino acids.

This clonotype has only a few counts. The chain uses TRBV5-1 and TRBJ1-1, with D uncertain. The V gene lost 5 bases and the J gene lost 0 bases, with 8 bases spanning the gap. Germline CDR1 reads SGHRS; CDR2 reads YFSETQ. The CDR3 is 13 amino acids. CDR3 in DNA: TGCGCCAGCAGAGGATTAATGAACACTGAAGCTTTCTTT. The encoded protein is CASRGLMNTEAFF.

This clonotype appeared many times. V is TRBV29-1 and J is TRBJ2-5, with TRBD2 as a possible D gene (6 bases). Germline V lookup: CDR1 SQVTM, CDR2 ANQGSEA. With 4 bases removed from V and 3 bases from J, the gap between germline ends came to 9 bases. The CDR3 is 12 amino acids. CDR3 sequence reads: CSVVPGEETQYF. CDR3 in DNA: TGCAGCGTTGTCCCGGGGGAAGAGACCCAGTACTTC.

This clonotype was observed a handful of times. The chain joins TRBV29-1 to TRBJ1-1; D unresolved. V shed 2 bases and J shed 2 bases, with 9 bases lying between them. The CDR3 runs to 13 residues. CDR1 is SQVTM and CDR2 is ANQGSEA in the germline V gene. The CDR3 nucleotides read TGCAGCGTTGAATTCAGGAAAAACACTGAAGCTTTCTTT. Translating it yields CSVEFRKNTEAFF.

A note on this clonotype: A read error may explain this, as a much larger clone is one base away. The chain links TRBV5-4 to TRBJ2-2; possible D gene TRBD2, 6 bases. Germline loops: CDR1 SGHNT, CDR2 YYREEE (reference sequence). V gave up 1 base and J gave up 4 bases, with 11 bases separating them. The CDR3 extends over 15 amino acids. CDR3 loop: CASSLRDWGTGELFF. Written as DNA, the CDR3 is TGTGCCAGCAGCTTGAGGGACTGGGGCACCGGGGAGCTGTTTTTT. The full variable domain, in which reference TRBV5-4 and TRBJ2-2 provide the parts outside the CDR3, is ETGVTQSPTHLIKTRGQQVTLRCSSQSGHNTVSWYQQALGQGPQFIFQYYREEENGRGNFPPRFSGLQFPNYSSELNVNALELDDSALYLCASSLRDWGTGELFFGEGSRLTVL.

This clonotype was counted a few times. The chain recombines TRBV6-2 or TRBV6-3 with TRBJ1-1, with TRBD1 matching 8 bases. This CDR3 is built from 16 residues. V gave up 1 base and J gave up 4 bases; unmatched junction bases: 8. In germline, CDR1 is MNHEY, CDR2 SVGEGT. CDR3 amino acids: CASSYLLDRATTEAFF. The CDR3 DNA reads TGTGCCAGCAGTTACTTACTGGACAGGGCGACCACTGAAGCTTTCTTT.

This chain uses TRBV28 with TRBJ2-2; TRBD1 aligns across 9 bases. Germline V gene sequence: CDR1 MDHEN, CDR2 SYDVKM. V gave up 3 bases and J gave up 1 base; unmatched junction bases: 9. The CDR3 consists of 18 residues. In nucleotides, the CDR3 is TGTGCCAGCAGTTTGGGGGACAGGGTTGCCCGGAACACCGGGGAGCTGTTTTTT. Protein: CASSLGDRVARNTGELFF.

This chain connects TRBV3-1 to TRBJ1-1; D is ambiguous. Germline V gives CDR1 LGHDT, CDR2 YNNKEL (reference sequence). Trimming removed 2 bases from V and 8 bases from J, with 6 bases in between. The CDR3 is 11 residues long. The CDR3 reads CASSQSREAFF. DNA of the CDR3: TGTGCCAGCAGCCAAAGCCGAGAAGCTTTCTTT.

This chain links TRBV3-1 with TRBJ1-2, with 7 bases that match TRBD1. The CDR3 loop spans 15 amino acids. Germline V gene data show CDR1 as LGHDT and CDR2 as YNNKEL (reference sequence). Losses at the gene ends were 3 bases for V and 4 bases for J; bases not matched to a gene: 8. The CDR3 bases are TGTGCCAGCAGCCACACGACAGGGTTAACCTATGGCTACACCTTC. Its translation: CASSHTTGLTYGYTF.

The genes are TRBV5-1 and TRBJ1-4, with 8 bases fitting TRBD1. The V segment lost 2 bases and the J segment 8 bases; nucleotides outside the gene matches: 8. This CDR3 region has 15 residues. Germline-derived CDR1 and CDR2 are SGHRS and YFSETQ. CDR3 DNA: TGCGCCAGCAGCTTCTTAGGACAGGGAGGAGAAAAACTGTTTTTT. This gives the protein CASSFLGQGGEKLFF.

This clonotype turned up a few times. The chain has TRBV20-1 and TRBJ1-5; no firm D call. The V gene lost 3 bases and the J gene lost 5 bases, with 8 bases spanning the gap. CDR1 and CDR2 (germline): DFQATT, SNEGSKA (reference sequence). The CDR3 loop spans 12 amino acids. DNA of the CDR3: TGCAGTGCTAGCCCGCAATATCAGCCCCAGCATTTT. It yields the protein CSASPQYQPQHF.

A few counts support this clonotype. V gene TRBV6-6 combines with J gene TRBJ1-5, with TRBD1 as a possible D gene (5 bases). Deletions cut 2 bases from V and 6 bases from J, with 11 bases between. The V gene's germline CDR1 is MNHNY and CDR2 SVGAGI (reference sequence). CDR3 length equals 14 residues. CDR3 in DNA: TGTGCCAGCAGTTACGGGCAGGGAGGTCAGCCCCAGCATTTT. Translation: CASSYGQGGQPQHF.

V gene TRBV5-1 combines with J gene TRBJ2-5; D call uncertain. Trimming left V 0 bases short and J 4 bases short, with 10 bases between. The germline V gene has CDR1 SGHRS and CDR2 YFSETQ. The CDR3 is 14 amino acids. In nucleotides, the CDR3 is TGCGCCAGCAGCTTGGCCCCCCCGGGAGAGACCCAGTACTTC. Translated, it gives CASSLAPPGETQYF.

This clonotype turned up a few times. The chain links TRBV5-1 to TRBJ2-1; tentatively, D is TRBD1 (5 bases). Between the trimmed V and J ends, which lost 2 bases and 4 bases, there was a span of 13 bases. The germline V gene encodes CDR1 SGHRS and CDR2 YFSETQ. This CDR3 is built from 15 residues. DNA for the CDR3: TGCGCCAGCAGCTTCGGATCGACAGCTTACAATGAGCAGTTCTTC. Translation gives CASSFGSTAYNEQFF.

The sample holds a few counts of this clonotype. V gene TRBV5-1 combines with J gene TRBJ1-1; maybe TRBD1 (6 bases). V was shortened by 1 base and J by 1 base, with 14 bases between the two germline ends. The germline CDR1 and CDR2 sequences are SGHRS and YFSETQ. The CDR3 extends over 16 amino acids. In DNA form, the CDR3 reads TGCGCCAGCAGCTTGACCCCTGGACAGTCGAACACTGAAGCTTTCTTT. Its protein product is CASSLTPGQSNTEAFF.

There are many counts of this clonotype. The rearrangement joins TRBV5-1 to TRBJ2-1, with D possibly being TRBD1 (5 bases). V dropped 3 bases and J dropped 0 bases, with 13 bases sitting between them. CDR1 is SGHRS and CDR2 is YFSETQ in the germline V gene. The CDR3 covers 16 residues. The CDR3 loop is CASSSIGASSYNEQFF. Written as DNA, the CDR3 is TGCGCCAGCAGCTCGATTGGGGCCAGCTCCTACAATGAGCAGTTCTTC.

This clonotype was recorded a few times. This chain links TRBV12-3 or TRBV12-4 with TRBJ2-3, with 12 bases matching TRBD2. V shed 5 bases, J shed 6 bases, and the junction held 12 bases outside the gene matches. The CDR3 runs 17 residues. CDR3 region: CASSPTLLAGGPDTQYF. DNA for the CDR3: TGTGCCAGCAGTCCCACCCTGCTAGCGGGGGGGCCCGATACGCAGTATTTT.

This sequence joins TRBV6-6 and TRBJ2-3, with 8 bases lining up with TRBD2. This CDR3 is 15 amino acids long. Germline V gene data show CDR1 as MNHNY and CDR2 as SVGAGI (reference sequence). The V and J ends lost 2 bases and 3 bases, in that order; junction bases with no gene match: 4. The DNA for the CDR3 is TGTGCCAGCAGTTACAACGGCGGGGGGACAGATACGCAGTATTTT. Translating it yields CASSYNGGGTDTQYF.

The chain uses TRBV10-3 and TRBJ1-1; no clear D. The germline CDR1 and CDR2 sequences are ENHRY and SYGVKD. The V and J ends lost 10 bases and 1 base respectively, with 13 bases between them. The CDR3 covers 13 residues. The CDR3, as DNA: TGTGCCACCATAGCCACCCCGAACACTGAAGCTTTCTTT. It encodes CATIATPNTEAFF.

This clonotype has more than one count but fewer than ten. This chain joins TRBV5-1 and TRBJ2-3; D uncertain. Germline V lookup: CDR1 SGHRS, CDR2 YFSETQ. Trimming took 0 bases from V and 1 from J, leaving 9 bases between them. This CDR3 has 15 residues. In nucleotides, the CDR3 is TGCGCCAGCAGCTTGGGGCCTGGGGGCACAGATACGCAGTATTTT. This encodes CASSLGPGGTDTQYF.

The chain recombines TRBV7-7 with TRBJ2-3; no reliable D call. This CDR3 comprises 13 residues. Between the trimmed V and J ends, which lost 4 bases and 1 base, there was a span of 6 bases. In germline, CDR1 is SSHAT, CDR2 FNYEAQ (reference sequence). In nucleotides, the CDR3 is TGTGCCAGCAGCTCCCTCGGCACAGATACGCAGTATTTT. Protein: CASSSLGTDTQYF.